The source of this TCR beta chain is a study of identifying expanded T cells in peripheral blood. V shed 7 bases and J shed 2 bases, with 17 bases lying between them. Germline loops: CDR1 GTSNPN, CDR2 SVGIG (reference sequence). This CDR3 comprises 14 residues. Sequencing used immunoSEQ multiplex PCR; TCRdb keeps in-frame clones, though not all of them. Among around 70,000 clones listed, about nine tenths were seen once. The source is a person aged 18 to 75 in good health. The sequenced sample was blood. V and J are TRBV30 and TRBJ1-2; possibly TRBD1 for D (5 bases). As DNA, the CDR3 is TGTGCCTCGTATAGGGGCCAAGGAAACTATGGCTACACCTTC. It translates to CASYRGQGNYGYTF.